This T cell receptor beta chain was sequenced for a study of blood T cell repertoires in COVID-19. Produced via immunoSEQ multiplex PCR; TCRdb's table is partial and in-frame only. The table shows 110,000 to 150,000 clones, with about 80% occurring only once. This CDR3 is 14 amino acids long. Germline V gives CDR1 LGHDT, CDR2 YNNKEL (reference sequence). Trimming took 4 bases from V and 4 from J, leaving 13 bases between them. V gene TRBV3-1 (or the pseudogene TRBV3-2) combines with J gene TRBJ1-2; D may be TRBD1 (5 bases). The source is a woman aged 45-59 years who had recovered from COVID-19. Sequenced material: PBMCs or T cells enriched from blood (not recorded which). Here the CDR3 reads CASSPYLGGYGYTF. The CDR3 coding sequence is TGTGCCAGCAGCCCGTATCTGGGGGGCTATGGCTACACCTTC.